Below, one TCR beta chain is given with its context. In TCRdb, the 5' RACE reads were re-called with MiXCR into one record per CDR3 protein. The table has 500,000 to 550,000 distinct CDR3 sequences, approximately 22% seen once. This sample is drawn from a study of identical twins. This sample was also put to use in a study of T cells expressing NK-cell markers.

The specimen sequenced was CD4+ T cells sorted from blood. The receptor's source is a woman under 30 in good health.

This CDR3 reads CAIKFGQDPSYEQYF. CDR3 DNA: TGTGCCATCAAGTTTGGACAGGACCCGTCCTACGAGCAGTACTTC. This rearrangement joins TRBV10-3 to TRBJ2-7, with TRBD1 identical over 7 bases. Germline V gene sequence: CDR1 ENHRY, CDR2 SYGVKD. This CDR3 is 15 amino acids long. Trimming removed 7 bases from V and 1 base from J; junction bases left unmatched: 10.